This record covers a single T cell receptor (beta chain). The record originates from a study of radiation and T cells in renal cell carcinoma. With 7 bases removed from V and 4 bases from J, the gap between germline ends came to 14 bases. There are 13 residues in the CDR3. The germline gives CDR1 SQVTM, CDR2 ANQGSEA. Assay: immunoSEQ multiplex PCR; the TCRdb copy retains only in-frame clones and omits some. The sample shows 100,000 to 150,000 clones, 65% to 85% of them seen only once. Time point denoted: blood 2 weeks post-SBRT. The sample's treatment: 15 Gy SBRT to primary tumor, nephrectomy 4 weeks later. The patient's renal cell carcinoma had clear cell pathology.

The receptor comes from a man aged 45-65 years with renal cell carcinoma. The input for sequencing was blood, taken from a patient whose treatment included radiotherapy and nephrectomy. The genes are TRBV29-1 and TRBJ2-1; tentatively, D is TRBD1 (6 bases). The CDR3: CSGRPDSYNEQFF. The DNA for the CDR3 is TGCAGCGGCCGACCGGACAGTTACAATGAGCAGTTCTTC.